The 22 T cell receptor beta chains below were found in one sample sequenced in a study of T cell responses to AZD1222 COVID-19 vaccine. Only in-frame clones appear in the TCRdb table, and some are missing; sequencing was by immunoSEQ multiplex PCR. The sample comprises fewer than 110,000 clones, 70% to 90% of which are singletons, and around 4.5% rests with the top ten. Here the sequenced sample was peripheral blood, taken 28 days after the second AZD1222 dose. The receptors were gathered from an adult who received the AZD1222 COVID-19 vaccine.

The chain is built from TRBV2 and TRBJ1-1; D unclear. Germline assignment: CDR1 SNHLY and CDR2 FYNNEI. CDR3 length: 11 amino acids. Trimming left V 3 bases short and J 4 bases short, with 3 bases between. In DNA form, the CDR3 reads TGTGCCAGCAGTGAGCTCACTGAAGCTTTCTTT. Its protein is CASSELTEAFF.

The rearrangement uses TRBV2 and TRBJ2-1; D possibly corresponds to TRBD2 (5 bases). This CDR3 region has 12 residues. With 5 bases removed from V and 12 bases from J, the gap between germline ends came to 14 bases. In germline, CDR1 is SNHLY, CDR2 FYNNEI. The CDR3 bases are TGTGCCAGCAGTACGGATGCCCGGGGGCAGTTCTTC. Its protein is CASSTDARGQFF.

The V gene is TRBV18, the J gene TRBJ1-6, with TRBD1 identical over 10 bases. The V and J ends lost 4 bases and 5 bases, in that order; junction bases with no gene match: 11. The CDR3 contains 18 residues. Germline CDR1 reads KGHSH; CDR2 reads LQKENI. The CDR3 loop is CASSRSGTGVYNNSPLHF. In DNA form, the CDR3 reads TGTGCCAGCTCACGAAGCGGGACAGGGGTTTACAATAATTCACCCCTCCACTTT. Full variable domain (missing parts from reference TRBV18 and TRBJ1-6): NAGVMQNPRHLVRRRGQEARLRCSPMKGHSHVYWYRQLPEEGLKFMVYLQKENIIDESGMPKERFSAEFPKEGPSILRIQQVVRGDSAAYFCASSRSGTGVYNNSPLHFGNGTRLTVT.

In DNA, the CDR3 is TGTGCCAGCAGTCCTCTTACGAACTATGGCTACACCTTC. Its translation is CASSPLTNYGYTF. The genes are TRBV11-2 and TRBJ1-2; unclear D gene. With 6 bases removed from V and 2 bases from J, the gap between germline ends came to 10 bases. Germline values: CDR1 SGHAT, CDR2 FQNNGV. The CDR3 sequence is 13 residues long.

The CDR3 DNA sequence: TGTGCCAGCTCCGGGGACGTGAACACTGAAGCTTTCTTT. Residues: CASSGDVNTEAFF. The rearrangement uses TRBV18 and TRBJ1-1; D is perhaps TRBD1 (5 bases). V was clipped by 6 bases and J by 0 bases, with 8 bases between them. From germline, CDR1 is KGHSH and CDR2 LQKENI. This CDR3 comprises 13 residues.

V usage is TRBV7-2 and J usage is TRBJ2-7, with TRBD2 identical over 7 bases. Germline CDR1 and CDR2: SGHTA and FQGNSA. V lost 4 bases, J lost 0 bases, and 3 bases stayed unmatched. The CDR3 contains 14 residues. CDR3 nucleotide sequence: TGTGCCAGCAGCTACACGGGGGGCTCCTACGAGCAGTACTTC. This encodes CASSYTGGSYEQYF.

This chain links TRBV7-8 with TRBJ1-1; the match to TRBD1 covers 8 bases. This CDR3 has 15 amino acids. CDR1 and CDR2 (germline): SGHVS, FQNEAQ. Trimming at V came to 7 bases and at J to 4 bases, leaving 11 bases not matched to a gene. The CDR3 region is CASTSKGTGPTEAFF. CDR3 coding DNA: TGTGCCAGCACCTCGAAGGGGACAGGTCCCACTGAAGCTTTCTTT.

The V gene is TRBV24-1, the J gene TRBJ2-7, with D tentatively TRBD1 or TRBD2 (5 bases each). Looked up from germline, CDR1 is KGHDR and CDR2 is SFDVKD. V was shortened by 4 bases and J by 7 bases, with 16 bases between the two germline ends. The CDR3 spans 14 residues. The CDR3 reads CATSDPGTPGEQYF. DNA for the CDR3: TGTGCCACCAGTGACCCCGGGACCCCGGGGGAGCAGTACTTC.

J is TRBJ2-3 and V is TRBV10-3, with 7 bases identical to TRBD1. V lost 10 bases and J lost 0; bases outside the gene matches: 10. The germline V gene encodes CDR1 ENHRY and CDR2 SYGVKD. This CDR3 has 15 residues. The CDR3 nucleotides read TGTGCCACTTCCAGGGGGAACCCTAGCACAGATACGCAGTATTTT. It yields the protein CATSRGNPSTDTQYF.

In its sample, this clone was seen a few times. The genes are TRBV7-9 and TRBJ1-3; the D is unclear. Germline V gene data show CDR1 as SEHNR and CDR2 as FQNEAQ (reference sequence). CDR3 size: 15 residues. The ends were cut back, 2 bases at V and 1 base at J, with 9 bases in the middle. This CDR3 reads CASSLQLGSGNTIYF. CDR3 coding DNA: TGTGCCAGCAGCTTACAATTGGGATCTGGAAACACCATATATTTT.

J is TRBJ2-1 and V is TRBV30; 7 bases are shared with TRBD2. V dropped 8 bases and J dropped 5; count of bases not matched to a gene: 15. CDR1 is GTSNPN and CDR2 is SVGIG in the germline V gene (reference sequence). The CDR3 extends over 15 amino acids. CDR3 in DNA: TGTGCCCTAACCCGGTGGCGGGGGAAGGACAATGAGCAGTTCTTC. Protein sequence: CALTRWRGKDNEQFF. The full variable domain, with the rest looked up from reference TRBV30 and TRBJ2-1, is SQTIHQWPATLVQPVGSPLSLECTVEGTSNPNLYWYRQAAGRGLQLLFYSVGIGQISSEVPQNLSASRPQDRQFILSSKKLLLSDSGFYLCALTRWRGKDNEQFFGPGTRLTVL.

The J gene is TRBJ1-2, the V gene TRBV5-8; 8 positions agree with TRBD1. Looked up from germline, CDR1 is SGHTS and CDR2 is YDEGEE. This CDR3 has 15 residues. J was trimmed by 7 bases and V by 0 bases; bases with no gene match: 8. CDR3 coding DNA: TGTGCCAGCAGCTTGGGTTGGCAGGGGGCGCGTGGCTACACCTTC. Translation: CASSLGWQGARGYTF.

V gene TRBV27 combines with J gene TRBJ2-1, with TRBD2 identical over 12 bases. Germline V gives CDR1 MNHEY, CDR2 SMNVEV (reference sequence). V shed 8 bases and J 7 bases; nucleotides not matched to a gene: 9. The CDR3 is 15 amino acids. The CDR3 DNA follows: TGTGCCAGCTCACCCGGGACTAGCGGGTTTAATGAGCAGTTCTTC. Protein product: CASSPGTSGFNEQFF.

The chain joins TRBV6-5 to TRBJ2-3; D is uncertain. Deletions cut 2 bases from V and 8 bases from J, with 17 bases between. The CDR3 consists of 15 residues. CDR1 MNHEY and CDR2 SVGAGI come from the germline V gene. In nucleotides, the CDR3 is TGTGCCAGCAGTTACGATACCCCACAATTCGCTACGCAGTATTTT. Its protein product is CASSYDTPQFATQYF.

This chain uses TRBV7-9 with TRBJ2-7, with TRBD1 matching 7 bases. CDR3 length: 15 amino acids. Germline trimming cut 4 bases from V and 4 bases from J; bases unmatched to any gene: 10. Germline CDR1 and CDR2: SEHNR and FQNEAQ (reference sequence). The CDR3 bases are TGTGCCAGCAGCTCACCTCGGGGACAGAAATACGAGCAGTACTTC. This encodes CASSSPRGQKYEQYF. The complete variable domain, with remaining parts taken from reference TRBV7-9 and TRBJ2-7, reads DTGVSQNPRHKITKRGQNVTFRCDPISEHNRLYWYRQTLGQGPEFLTYFQNEAQLEKSRLLSDRFSAERPKGSFSTLEIQRTEQGDSAMYLCASSSPRGQKYEQYFGPGTRLTVT.

The V call is TRBV7-6, the J call TRBJ2-3, with 15 bases matching TRBD2. Losses at the gene ends were 1 base for V and 4 bases for J; bases not matched to a gene: 6. CDR3 length: 18 residues. In germline, CDR1 is SGHVS, CDR2 FNYEAQ. CDR3 sequence reads: CASSLGTSGGALADTQYF. As DNA, the CDR3 is TGTGCCAGCAGCTTAGGGACTAGCGGGGGGGCCCTTGCAGATACGCAGTATTTT.

The chain employs TRBV29-1 and TRBJ1-1; D is undetermined. The CDR3 runs to 13 residues. Trimming took 4 bases from V and 4 from J, leaving 13 bases between them. CDR1 and CDR2 (germline): SQVTM, ANQGSEA. CDR3: CSVAGVLSTEAFF. The CDR3 DNA sequence: TGCAGCGTTGCTGGAGTTTTGAGCACTGAAGCTTTCTTT.

The chain employs TRBV7-2 and TRBJ2-5; D is undetermined. Trimming removed 1 base from V and 6 bases from J, with 9 bases in between. CDR1 is SGHTA and CDR2 is FQGNSA in the germline V gene. The CDR3 sequence is 13 residues long. The DNA of the CDR3 is TGTGCCAGCAGCTTAGGTGACTTAAAGACCCAGTACTTC. Its protein product is CASSLGDLKTQYF.

The chain uses TRBV9 and TRBJ2-6; D is unclear. CDR3 length: 16 amino acids. The V end was cut by 4 bases, the J end by 0 bases, with 11 bases between. CDR1 is SGDLS, CDR2 YYNGEE, per germline. CDR3 sequence: CASSPPQSSGANVLTF. As DNA, the CDR3 is TGTGCCAGCAGCCCCCCACAAAGCTCTGGGGCCAACGTCCTGACTTTC.

This chain links TRBV4-3 with TRBJ2-7; D ambiguous. The germline V gene has CDR1 LGHNA and CDR2 YSLEER. This CDR3 comprises 13 residues. Trimming stripped 0 bases from V and 3 bases from J, with 6 bases between. The CDR3 DNA is TGCGCCAGCAGCCAAGAAACGATCTACGAGCAGTACTTC. Amino acid sequence: CASSQETIYEQYF.

The rearrangement joins TRBV5-6 to TRBJ2-1; D is perhaps TRBD2 (5 bases). Trimming cost V 4 bases and J 5 bases, with 10 bases left between them. Germline V gene lookup returns CDR1 SGHDT and CDR2 YYEEEE. The CDR3 runs 13 residues. The CDR3 DNA is TGTGCCAGCAGCCCAACTAGTAACAATGAGCAGTTCTTC. It encodes CASSPTSNNEQFF.

The J gene is TRBJ1-1, the V gene TRBV7-9, with 7 bases aligning to TRBD1. Germline CDR1 SEHNR, CDR2 FQNEAQ (reference sequence). Germline trimming cut 6 bases from V and 6 bases from J; bases unmatched to any gene: 7. This CDR3 is 13 amino acids long. The CDR3 is CASSSTGTAEAFF. CDR3 bases: TGTGCCAGCAGTTCGACCGGGACAGCTGAAGCTTTCTTT.